This record concerns one TCR beta chain sequence. Roughly 0.45 to 1 ug RNA was reverse transcribed with random hexamers. Amplification of TCR beta CDR3 used immunoSEQ multiplex PCR across 54 Vbeta and 13 Jbeta. TCRdb reprocessed the immunoSEQ multiplex PCR reads with MiXCR, giving one entry per CDR3 protein. Of about 290,000 distinct CDR3 sequences in the sample, approximately 91% were seen once. The data belong to a study of CD8 T cells in Susac syndrome. In the multiple sclerosis control group, patients were treatment-naive and had stable or active relapsing-remitting disease. TEMRA cells were FACS-enriched, while CD8+ and CD4+ T cells were negatively isolated. Sequencing was carried out using CD8+ T cells from PBMCs. The receptor comes from a human donor with multiple sclerosis.

This CDR3 reads CASSPGTYEQYF. DNA of the CDR3: TGCGCCAGCAGCCCGGGGACCTACGAGCAGTACTTC. The chain is built from TRBV5-1 and TRBJ2-7, with a weak D call TRBD2 (5 bases). Looked up from germline, CDR1 is SGHRS and CDR2 is YFSETQ. CDR3 length: 12 residues. V lost 4 bases to trimming and J lost 2 bases, with 7 bases between them.